This T cell receptor beta chain appears in the sequencing data of a study of T cell changes during pregnancy in multiple sclerosis. Assay used: immunoSEQ multiplex PCR; TCRdb lists only in-frame clones, some missing. The profile shows 60,000 or so clones, less than 95% of them singletons. The sequence was collected from a female donor in good health, enrolled as a control in a pregnancy study. Sequencing was performed on CD4+ T cells from peripheral blood mononuclear cells, taken after pregnancy.

The chain's CDR3 is CASSAQGSANYGYTF. As DNA, the CDR3 is TGCGCCAGCAGCGCGCAGGGGTCTGCTAACTATGGCTACACCTTC. V usage is TRBV4-3 and J usage is TRBJ1-2; D is possibly TRBD1 (6 bases). The CDR3 spans 15 residues. Germline V gene sequence: CDR1 LGHNA, CDR2 YSLEER. The V gene lost 5 bases and the J gene lost 0 bases, with 13 bases spanning the gap.